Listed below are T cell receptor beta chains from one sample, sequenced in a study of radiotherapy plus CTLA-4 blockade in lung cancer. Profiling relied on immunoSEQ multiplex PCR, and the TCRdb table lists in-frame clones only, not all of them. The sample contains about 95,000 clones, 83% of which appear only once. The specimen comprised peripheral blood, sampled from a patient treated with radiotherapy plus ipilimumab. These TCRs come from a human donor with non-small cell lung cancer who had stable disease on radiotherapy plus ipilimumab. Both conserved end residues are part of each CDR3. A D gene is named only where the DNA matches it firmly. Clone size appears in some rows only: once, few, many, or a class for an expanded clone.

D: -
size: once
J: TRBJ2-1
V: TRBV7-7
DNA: TGTGCTAGCAGCTTAGGACCGAGAAGTTACAATGAGCAGTTCTTC
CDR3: CASSLGPRSYNEQFF

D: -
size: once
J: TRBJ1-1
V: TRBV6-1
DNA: TGTGCCAGCAGATCCGCCAGGGGCACTGAAGCTTTCTTT
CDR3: CASRSARGTEAFF

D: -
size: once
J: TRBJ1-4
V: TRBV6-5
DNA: TGTGCCAGCAGTTATCGGGACAAGGACGTGCTGTTTTTT
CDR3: CASSYRDKDVLFF

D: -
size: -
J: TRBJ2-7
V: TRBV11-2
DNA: TGTGCCAGCAGCTTAGAGTACGCGGACGAGCAGTACTTC
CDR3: CASSLEYADEQYF

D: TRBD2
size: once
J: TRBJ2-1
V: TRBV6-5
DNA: TGTGCCAGCAGTTATAGCGGGGGTAACGTCAATGAGCAGTTCTTC
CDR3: CASSYSGGNVNEQFF

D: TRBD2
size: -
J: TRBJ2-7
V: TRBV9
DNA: TGTGCCAGCAGCCCGGGGGGGAGCTCCTACGAGCAGTACTTC
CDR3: CASSPGGSSYEQYF

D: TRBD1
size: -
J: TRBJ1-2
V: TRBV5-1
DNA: TGCGCCAGCGCCCTCGACAGGGCTAACTATGGCTACACCTTC
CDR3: CASALDRANYGYTF

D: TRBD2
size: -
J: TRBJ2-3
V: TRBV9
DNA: TGTGCCAGCAGCGTACCCACTAGCGCTTACACAGATACGCAGTATTTT
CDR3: CASSVPTSAYTDTQYF

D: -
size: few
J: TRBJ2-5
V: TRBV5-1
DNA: TGCGCCAGCAGCTGGTCGGACGAGCGGGAGACCCAGTACTTC
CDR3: CASSWSDERETQYF

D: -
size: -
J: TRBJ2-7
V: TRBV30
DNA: TGTGCCTGGAGTGCTGCAGGGTACGACGAGCAGTACTTC
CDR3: CAWSAAGYDEQYF

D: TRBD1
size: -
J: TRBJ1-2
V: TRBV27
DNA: TGTGCCAGCAGGCCGACAGGGTTGATCGGCTACACCTTC
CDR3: CASRPTGLIGYTF

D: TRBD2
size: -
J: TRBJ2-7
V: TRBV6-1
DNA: TGTGCCAGCAACCCGCGGCGGGGGAGCTCCTACGAGCAGTACTTC
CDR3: CASNPRRGSSYEQYF

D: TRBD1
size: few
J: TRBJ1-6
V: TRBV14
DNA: TGTGCCAGCAGCCTACAGGGGGCAAATTCACCCCTCCACTTT
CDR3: CASSLQGANSPLHF

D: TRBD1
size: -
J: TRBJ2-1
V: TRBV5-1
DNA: TGCGCCAGCAGCCAAACAGGGGGCTATTTGAATGAGCAGTTCTTC
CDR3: CASSQTGGYLNEQFF

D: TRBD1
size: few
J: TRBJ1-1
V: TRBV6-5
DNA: TGTGCCAGCGTCCAGGGGGCCGGCAACACTGAAGCTTTCTTT
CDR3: CASVQGAGNTEAFF

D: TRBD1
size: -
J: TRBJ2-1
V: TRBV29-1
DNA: TGCAGCACTGGACAGGGGGCGTACAATGAGCAGTTCTTC
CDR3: CSTGQGAYNEQFF

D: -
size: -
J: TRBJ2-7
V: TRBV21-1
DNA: TGTGCCAGCAGCAATTATCCCCCGGGACAGGGGTACGAGCAGTACTTC
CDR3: CASSNYPPGQGYEQYF

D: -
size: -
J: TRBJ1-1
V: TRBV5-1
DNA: TGCGCCAGCAGCTCGAACACTGAAGCTTTCTTT
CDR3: CASSSNTEAFF

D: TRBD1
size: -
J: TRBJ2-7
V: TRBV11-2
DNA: TGTGCCAGCAGCTTAGCAGGGGGTCGAGGGGAGCAGTACTTC
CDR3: CASSLAGGRGEQYF

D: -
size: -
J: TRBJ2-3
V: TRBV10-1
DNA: TGCGCCAGCCCTGGACAGAGCACAGATACGCAGTATTTT
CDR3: CASPGQSTDTQYF

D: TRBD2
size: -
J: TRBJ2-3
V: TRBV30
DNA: TGTGCCTGGAGTGTGGGAGGGGATGAGACAGATACGCAGTATTTT
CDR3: CAWSVGGDETDTQYF

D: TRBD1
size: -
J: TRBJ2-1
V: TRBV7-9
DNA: TGTGCCAGCAGCTATCGGGACAGGGCCAATGAGCAGTTCTTC
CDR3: CASSYRDRANEQFF

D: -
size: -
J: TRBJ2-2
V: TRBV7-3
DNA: TGTGCCAGCAGCTTAACAGAGACCGGGGAGCTGTTTTTT
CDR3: CASSLTETGELFF

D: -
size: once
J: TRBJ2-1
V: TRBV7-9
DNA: TGTGCCAGCAGCGCGAGGAACTCAGGGTCTAGCGAGTTAAATGAGCAGTTCTTC
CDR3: CASSARNSGSSELNEQFF

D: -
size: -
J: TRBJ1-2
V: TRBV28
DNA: TGTGCCAGCAATGACCGCGAGGGGGGGTTTGGTGGCTACACCTTC
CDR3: CASNDREGGFGGYTF

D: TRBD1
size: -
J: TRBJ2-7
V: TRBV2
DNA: TGTGCCAGCAGTGTACCTGGACAGGGGGCTCACGAGCAGTACTTC
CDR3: CASSVPGQGAHEQYF

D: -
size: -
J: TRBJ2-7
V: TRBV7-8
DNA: TGTGCCAGCAGCTCCCAGGCCCTCTCCTACGAGCAGTACTTC
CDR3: CASSSQALSYEQYF

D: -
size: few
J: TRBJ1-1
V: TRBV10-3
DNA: TGTGCCATCAGTGAGTCCGGGACAATGAACACTGAAGCTTTCTTT
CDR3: CAISESGTMNTEAFF

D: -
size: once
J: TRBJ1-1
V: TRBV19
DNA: TGTGCCAGTACGAACAGCCTCCGAACTGAAGCTTTCTTT
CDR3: CASTNSLRTEAFF

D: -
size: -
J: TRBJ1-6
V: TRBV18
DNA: TGTGCCAGCTCACCACAAGCAGTCTCCTATAATTCACCCCTCCACTTT
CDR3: CASSPQAVSYNSPLHF

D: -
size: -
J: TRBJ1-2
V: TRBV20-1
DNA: TGCAGTGCCCCACCGGTCTATGGCTACACCTTC
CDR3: CSAPPVYGYTF

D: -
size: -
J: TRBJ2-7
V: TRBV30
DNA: TGTGCCTGGGCCGGGGGACCCTACGAGCAGTACTTC
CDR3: CAWAGGPYEQYF

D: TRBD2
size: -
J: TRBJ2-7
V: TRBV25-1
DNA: TGTGCCAGCAGTGAATCCCCCCCGACTAGCGGGAGGGCCATCGAGCAGTACTTC
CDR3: CASSESPPTSGRAIEQYF

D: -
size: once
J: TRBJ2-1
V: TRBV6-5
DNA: TGTGCCAGCAGTCCGACCGGTGAGATCAACAATGAGCAGTTCTTC
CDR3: CASSPTGEINNEQFF

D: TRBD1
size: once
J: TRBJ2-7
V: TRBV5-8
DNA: TGTGCCAGCAGCGTACCCGGGACAGGGCTCTACGAGCAGTACTTC
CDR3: CASSVPGTGLYEQYF

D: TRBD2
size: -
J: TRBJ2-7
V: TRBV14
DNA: TGTGCCAGCAGCCAAGTGGGAGGGGTTCACGAGCAGTACTTC
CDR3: CASSQVGGVHEQYF

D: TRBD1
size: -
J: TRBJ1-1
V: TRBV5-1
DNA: TGCGCCAGCACCTCGGGACAGCTCTACACTGAAGCTTTCTTT
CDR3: CASTSGQLYTEAFF

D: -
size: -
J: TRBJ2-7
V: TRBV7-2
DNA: TGTGCCAGCAGCTTCAACAGTATCTACGAGCAGTACTTC
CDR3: CASSFNSIYEQYF

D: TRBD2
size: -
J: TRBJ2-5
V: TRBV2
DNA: TGTGCCAGCAGACCCCTAGCGGGGGTACAAGAGACCCAGTACTTC
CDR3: CASRPLAGVQETQYF

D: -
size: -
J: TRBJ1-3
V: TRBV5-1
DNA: TGCGCCAGCAGCTTGGGGGGGACGAGCTCTGGAAACACCATATATTTT
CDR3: CASSLGGTSSGNTIYF

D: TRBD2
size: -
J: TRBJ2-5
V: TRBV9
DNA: TGTGCCAGCGCTTCAGGGAGGGCCAACGGTCAAGAGACCCAGTACTTC
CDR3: CASASGRANGQETQYF

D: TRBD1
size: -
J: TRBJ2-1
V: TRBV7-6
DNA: TGTGCCAGCAGCTTAGCGTGGAACAGGGGGCGGAATGAGCAGTTCTTC
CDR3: CASSLAWNRGRNEQFF

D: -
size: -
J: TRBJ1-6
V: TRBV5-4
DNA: TGTGCCAGCAGCTTGCAGGGGAGCTCCTATAATTCACCCCTCCACTTT
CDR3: CASSLQGSSYNSPLHF

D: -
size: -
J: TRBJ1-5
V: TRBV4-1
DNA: TGCGCCAGCAGCCAAGATTCAACAGTAAATCAGCCCCAGCATTTT
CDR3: CASSQDSTVNQPQHF

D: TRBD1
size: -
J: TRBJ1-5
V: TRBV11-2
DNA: TGTGCCAGCAGCCCCCAGACAGGGGTCAATCAGCCCCAGCATTTT
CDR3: CASSPQTGVNQPQHF

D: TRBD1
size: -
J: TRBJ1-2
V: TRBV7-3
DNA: TGTGCCAGCAGCCCAACAGGACAGGACTATGGCTACACCTTC
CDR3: CASSPTGQDYGYTF

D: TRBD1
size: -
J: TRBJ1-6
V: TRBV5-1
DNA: TGCGCCAGCAGCCCCCGGACAGGCTCGGGGTCACCCCTCCACTTT
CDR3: CASSPRTGSGSPLHF

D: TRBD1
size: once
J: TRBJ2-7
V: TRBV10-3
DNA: TGTGCCATCAGCAAGAGACAGGGGGACTACGAGCAGTACTTC
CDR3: CAISKRQGDYEQYF

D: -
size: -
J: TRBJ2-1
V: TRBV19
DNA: TGTGCCAGTACTCGGAGTGGGGACCAATACAATGAGCAGTTCTTC
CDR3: CASTRSGDQYNEQFF

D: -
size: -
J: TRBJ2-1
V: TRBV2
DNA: TGTGCCAGCAGTGAAGATAGGGGGGGCTACAATGAGCAGTTCTTC
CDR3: CASSEDRGGYNEQFF

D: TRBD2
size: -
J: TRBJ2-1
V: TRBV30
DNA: TGTGCCTGGAACCCGGGACTAGGGGCTGAGCAGTTCTTC
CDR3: CAWNPGLGAEQFF

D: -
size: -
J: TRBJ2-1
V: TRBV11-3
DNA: TGTGCCAGCAGCTTAGGCGGGACCTCCTACAATGAGCAGTTCTTC
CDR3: CASSLGGTSYNEQFF

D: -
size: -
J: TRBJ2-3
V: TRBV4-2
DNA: TGTGCCAGCAGCGGGGGGAGTACAGATACGCAGTATTTT
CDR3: CASSGGSTDTQYF

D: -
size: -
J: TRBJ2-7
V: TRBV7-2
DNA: TGTGCCAGCAGCTTGGGGGACCCTGCCTACGAGCAGTACTTC
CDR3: CASSLGDPAYEQYF

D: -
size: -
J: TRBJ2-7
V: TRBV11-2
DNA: TGTGCCAGCAGCTTCAGCGCAGGATCGAGCTCCTACGAGCAGTACTTC
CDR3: CASSFSAGSSSYEQYF